The sequence of this TCR beta chain was determined in a study of response to subunit inactivated influenza vaccine. CDR3 size: 15 residues. The V gene's germline CDR1 is DFQATT and CDR2 SNEGSKA (reference sequence). After removal of 3 bases from V and 4 bases from J, the junction contained 10 bases not matched to a gene. TCRdb fed the RT-PCR reads into MiXCR, producing one record per CDR3 protein. The data hold fewer than 800,000 distinct CDR3 sequences, with more than 15% observed a single time. Concerning this clonotype itself: Antigen unknown.

Study-wide results and caveats: The study's authors posited that every seasonal influenza vaccination enlists few new T cells.

The source material was PBMCs from blood, sampled about 11 days after vaccination. The TCR sequence derives from a man aged 45-60 years who received an inactivated influenza vaccine. V usage is TRBV20-1 and J usage is TRBJ2-5; 8 bases line up with TRBD2. The CDR3 coding sequence is TGCAGTGCTAGCCGTCGGCGAGCGGGAGCAGAGACCCAGTACTTC. It yields the protein CSASRRRAGAETQYF.